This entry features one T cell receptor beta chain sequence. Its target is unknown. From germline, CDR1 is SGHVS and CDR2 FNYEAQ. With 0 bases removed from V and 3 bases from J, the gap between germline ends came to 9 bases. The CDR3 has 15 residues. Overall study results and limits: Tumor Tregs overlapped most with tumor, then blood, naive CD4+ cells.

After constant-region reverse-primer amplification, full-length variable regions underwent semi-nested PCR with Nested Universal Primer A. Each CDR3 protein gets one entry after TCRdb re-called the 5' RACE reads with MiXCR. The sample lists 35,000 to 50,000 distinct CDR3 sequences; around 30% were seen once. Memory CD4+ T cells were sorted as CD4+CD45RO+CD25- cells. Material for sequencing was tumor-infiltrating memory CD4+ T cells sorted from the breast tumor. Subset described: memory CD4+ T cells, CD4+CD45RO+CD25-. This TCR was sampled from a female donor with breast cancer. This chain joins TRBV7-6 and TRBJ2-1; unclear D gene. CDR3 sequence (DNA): TGTGCCAGCAGCTTAGCTGGGCAGATCTACAATGAGCAGTTCTTC. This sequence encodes CASSLAGQIYNEQFF.